The subject of this entry is one T cell receptor beta chain. Its cognate antigen is unknown. The record originates from a study of persistence of HIV-infected CD4 T cells. Study overall: Isolated cells were CMV- and HIV-1 Gag-responding CD4+ T cells. General observations from the study: TCR oligoclonality correlated with proviral oligoclonality in the same sorted populations.

The immunoSEQ assay was version 4, run in survey mode. Clones were read by immunoSEQ multiplex PCR, and TCRdb kept only the in-frame ones, dropping some. Of under 60,000 clones listed, 75% to 85% were seen once; the top ten hold about 3%. Cells were stimulated with CMV-infected fibroblast lysates at roughly 10 ug/mL. Memory cells lacking CD40L and CD69 with high CD45RO were sorted. Undetectable plasma HIV-1 RNA below 50 copies/mL lasted at least 4 years. Per germline, CDR1 LNHDA and CDR2 SQIVND (reference sequence). V shed 6 bases and J shed 1 base, with 15 bases lying between them. CDR3 length: 15 amino acids.

The chain has TRBV19 and TRBJ1-2, with TRBD1 as a possible D gene (6 bases). The source was CD4+ T cells sorted from PBMCs after approximately 18-hour stimulation, collected from a patient who received antiretroviral therapy. This TCR was sampled from an adult man with HIV who was CMV-seropositive. The CDR3 DNA is TGTGCCAGTAGCCTGACAGGCGGCCTTAACTATGGCTACACCTTC. Protein: CASSLTGGLNYGYTF.